The present T cell receptor (beta chain) was sequenced within a study of T cell responses to AZD1222 COVID-19 vaccine. Study observations and caveats: Recipients of two AZD1222 doses showed rising Spike-specific TCR breadth and depth. Only five to seven individuals given AZD1222 were seropositive at baseline. Along spike, vaccine-associated CD4 TCRs were found throughout, with dominance at 160-218 and 743-854.

In this sample, this clone is medium-sized (0.01 to 0.1%). Its antigen remains unidentified. The CDR3 covers 15 residues. The germline V gene encodes CDR1 SNHLY and CDR2 FYNNEI. The V gene lost 0 bases and the J gene lost 6 bases, with 12 bases spanning the gap. Libraries were prepared by immunoSEQ multiplex PCR; TCRdb keeps only in-frame clonotypes and omits some of them. The data contain around 70,000 clones, more than 70% of them singletons. This TCR was sampled from an adult who received the MenACWY meningococcal vaccine as a control. J is TRBJ1-5 and V is TRBV2; D is unclear. The specimen was peripheral blood, collected 28 days after the second dose of the MenACWY control vaccine. The CDR3 reads CASSEARQTRQPQHF. The CDR3 DNA reads as TGTGCCAGCAGTGAAGCCCGCCAGACGCGTCAGCCCCAGCATTTT. The full variable domain, with the rest looked up from reference TRBV2 and TRBJ1-5, is EPEVTQTPSHQVTQMGQEVILRCVPISNHLYFYWYRQILGQKVEFLVSFYNNEISEKSEIFDDQFSVERPDGSNFTLKIRSTKLEDSAMYFCASSEARQTRQPQHFGDGTRLSIL.